The 12 T cell receptor beta chains in this list originate from one sample, sequenced in a study of shared clonotypes between healthy human individuals. The repertoire was sequenced with immunoSEQ multiplex PCR; TCRdb's copy has only in-frame clones and lacks some. The sample has 800,000 to 1,200,000 clones, 70% to 80% seen once. Sequencing was done on a sample of memory CD4+ T cells from PBMCs. Subset in this sample: CD45RA-negative fraction. The receptor set was obtained from a man between 18 and 29 years old in good health. Some clones in this sample may be carry-over from other donors' samples.

The J gene is TRBJ2-3, the V gene TRBV5-4; D possibly corresponds to TRBD2 (5 bases). Germline V gene data show CDR1 as SGHNT and CDR2 as YYREEE (reference sequence). The CDR3 length is 20 residues. V lost 1 base to trimming and J lost 0 bases, with 24 bases between them. The CDR3 reads CASSLKYLGSRPDSTDTQYF. Here the CDR3 DNA reads TGTGCCAGCAGCTTGAAATATTTAGGGAGTCGGCCCGATAGCACAGATACGCAGTATTTT.

Details on this clone: Other DNA sequences in this specimen translate into the identical CDR3. V usage is TRBV7-2 and J usage is TRBJ2-3; TRBD1 might be the D (6 bases). This CDR3 has 14 amino acids. CDR1 and CDR2 (germline): SGHTA, FQGNSA. V was shortened by 1 base and J by 3 bases, with 8 bases between the two germline ends. The CDR3 bases are TGTGCCAGCAGCTTAGGGACAGCAACAGATACGCAGTATTTT. Protein product: CASSLGTATDTQYF.

This clone was observed a single time. The chain is built from TRBV19 and TRBJ2-3; TRBD2 matches at 13 bases. V lost 5 bases, J lost 0 bases, and 2 bases stayed unmatched. The germline gives CDR1 LNHDA, CDR2 SQIVND (reference sequence). CDR3 length: 16 amino acids. The CDR3 loop reads CASSGLAGASTDTQYF. DNA of the CDR3: TGTGCCAGTAGTGGACTAGCGGGGGCAAGCACAGATACGCAGTATTTT.

The chain uses TRBV2 and TRBJ1-2; D is perhaps TRBD1 (6 bases). V was pared by 6 bases and J by 6 bases, with 14 bases between. The germline V gene encodes CDR1 SNHLY and CDR2 FYNNEI. The CDR3 has 13 residues. The CDR3 sequence: CASRINQGNGYTF. In DNA form, the CDR3 reads TGTGCCAGCAGAATAAACCAGGGGAATGGCTACACCTTC.

A few counts support this clone. Other DNA sequences of this sample code for an identical CDR3. This chain joins TRBV6-5 and TRBJ1-5; TRBD1 is a possible D gene (6 bases). With 2 bases removed from V and 2 bases from J, the gap between germline ends came to 10 bases. The CDR3 extends over 15 amino acids. The germline V gene encodes CDR1 MNHEY and CDR2 SVGAGI. CDR3 coding DNA: TGTGCCAGCAGTTACGGAGGGGGGGGCAATCAGCCCCAGCATTTT. Protein product: CASSYGGGGNQPQHF.

In this sample, this clone turned up once. J is TRBJ2-7 and V is TRBV6-1; 7 bases match TRBD1. Germline V gene lookup returns CDR1 MNHNS and CDR2 SASEGT. The V segment lost 1 base and the J segment 3 bases; nucleotides outside the gene matches: 3. The CDR3 is made up of 14 amino acids. This CDR3 reads CASSEVGTDYEQYF. The CDR3 region has the DNA TGTGCCAGCAGTGAAGTAGGGACAGACTACGAGCAGTACTTC.

V usage is TRBV9 and J usage is TRBJ2-7; the D is unclear. The germline V gene encodes CDR1 SGDLS and CDR2 YYNGEE. The CDR3 length is 14 residues. The ends were cut back, 0 bases at V and 2 bases at J, with 9 bases in the middle. The CDR3 region has the DNA TGTGCCAGCAGCGTAGGAGCTGAGACCTACGAGCAGTACTTC. Protein sequence: CASSVGAETYEQYF.

This rearrangement joins TRBV9 to TRBJ2-3; TRBD2 is a possible D gene (9 bases). V was cut by 4 bases and J by 3 bases, with 18 bases left in between. Germline loops: CDR1 SGDLS, CDR2 YYNGEE. The CDR3 is made up of 16 amino acids. The chain's CDR3 is CASSSAGGQVTDTQYF. The CDR3 DNA sequence: TGTGCCAGCAGCTCAGCGGGGGGACAGGTTACAGATACGCAGTATTTT.

As regards this clone: Other DNA sequences in this specimen translate into the identical CDR3. The J gene is TRBJ1-3, the V gene TRBV9; D not certain. Trimming removed 3 bases from V and 1 base from J, with 11 bases in between. The length of the CDR3 is 15 residues. CDR1 SGDLS and CDR2 YYNGEE come from the germline V gene. Written as DNA, the CDR3 is TGTGCCAGCAGCGCCCTAGGTGGTTCTGGAAACACCATATATTTT. Its translation is CASSALGGSGNTIYF.

The genes are TRBV2 and TRBJ1-2, with a possible D match to TRBD1 (6 bases). Germline CDR1 is SNHLY and CDR2 is FYNNEI. CDR3 length: 13 amino acids. Deletions cut 6 bases from V and 6 bases from J, with 14 bases between. The CDR3: CASSYEQGNGYTF. CDR3 in DNA: TGTGCCAGCAGCTACGAACAGGGAAATGGCTACACCTTC.

The chain combines TRBV19 with TRBJ2-2, with a weak D call TRBD2 (5 bases). Trimming cost V 3 bases and J 4 bases, with 24 bases left between them. CDR3 length: 19 residues. The V gene's germline CDR1 is LNHDA and CDR2 SQIVND (reference sequence). The DNA for the CDR3 is TGTGCCAGTAGTATCCCACCTAATCGTTTTGCGGGTATCACCGGGGAGCTGTTTTTT. Residues: CASSIPPNRFAGITGELFF. Variable domain in full (rest from reference TRBV19 and TRBJ2-2): DGGITQSPKYLFRKEGQNVTLSCEQNLNHDAMYWYRQDPGQGLRLIYYSQIVNDFQKGDIAEGYSVSREKKESFPLTVTSAQKNPTAFYLCASSIPPNRFAGITGELFFGEGSRLTVL.

The chain carries TRBV2 and TRBJ2-2, with D tentatively TRBD1 (6 bases). The CDR3 loop spans 13 amino acids. V was shortened by 6 bases and J by 7 bases, with 12 bases between the two germline ends. CDR1 SNHLY and CDR2 FYNNEI come from the germline V gene. The DNA for the CDR3 is TGTGCCAGCAGGGGGACACTCCTCGGGGAGCTGTTTTTT. This codes for CASRGTLLGELFF.